Following are 23 T cell receptor beta chains from one sample sequenced in a study of STAT5B mutations in CD4+ large granular lymphocyte leukemia (dated by TCRdb to between 2021 and 2023). The library was obtained by the immunoSEQ multiplex PCR assay. Sourced from immuneACCESS, this table was stored by TCRdb with only in-frame sequences that have V and J called. A share of the clones is absent; for the studies checked, an unresolved V gene accounts for under half, and the remainder has no known explanation. This sample has approximately 30,000 clones in its table, and approximately 71% of those were observed once. 1.5% to 2% of the sample comes from the top ten. Sample: CD4+ T cells from blood buffy coats. Every receptor here comes from a human donor in good health.

V usage is TRBV5-6 and J usage is TRBJ2-1; D is perhaps TRBD1 or TRBD2 (5 bases each). There are 18 residues in the CDR3. In germline, CDR1 is SGHDT, CDR2 YYEEEE. V dropped 6 bases and J dropped 0 bases, with 22 bases sitting between them. CDR3 sequence (DNA): TGTGCCAGCACCACCCCGGGGCGAGGTTTAAGCTCCTACAATGAGCAGTTCTTC. It translates to CASTTPGRGLSSYNEQFF.

This chain links TRBV28 with TRBJ1-2; the D is unclear. The CDR3 consists of 15 residues. Germline CDR1 MDHEN, CDR2 SYDVKM. V dropped 1 base and J dropped 0 bases, with 9 bases sitting between them. The CDR3 reads CASSLFGRANYGYTF. For the CDR3, the DNA is TGTGCCAGCAGTTTATTCGGACGAGCTAACTATGGCTACACCTTC.

The rearrangement uses TRBV5-6 and TRBJ2-7; 7 positions agree with TRBD1. V lost 2 bases, J lost 2 bases, and 10 bases stayed unmatched. Per germline, CDR1 SGHDT and CDR2 YYEEEE. CDR3 length equals 16 residues. CDR3 bases: TGTGCCAGCAGCTTCCAACAGGGGCTGGGGACCTACGAGCAGTACTTC. Amino acid sequence: CASSFQQGLGTYEQYF.

The V call is TRBV18, the J call TRBJ2-3, with 9 bases aligning to TRBD1. The J segment lost 5 bases and the V segment lost 11 bases, leaving 5 bases of the junction unmatched. The CDR3 sequence is 12 residues long. Germline V gives CDR1 KGHSH, CDR2 LQKENI. This CDR3 reads CAATGGGDTQYF. The CDR3 DNA sequence: TGTGCCGCAACAGGGGGCGGAGATACGCAGTATTTT.

This CDR3 is CASSESGVWSGNTIYF. The CDR3 DNA follows: TGTGCCAGCAGTGAATCAGGGGTTTGGTCCGGAAACACCATATATTTT. The J gene is TRBJ1-3, the V gene TRBV2; weak D call: TRBD1 (6 bases). The V gene's germline CDR1 is SNHLY and CDR2 FYNNEI. The CDR3 is 16 residues long. V lost 2 bases to trimming and J lost 4 bases, with 15 bases between them.

This clone was detected a few times. The chain uses TRBV6-5 and TRBJ1-6; TRBD1 matches 8 bases. Looked up from germline, CDR1 is MNHEY and CDR2 is SVGAGI. Trimming cost V 5 bases and J 8 bases; bases outside gene matches: 2. The CDR3 loop spans 13 amino acids. Written as DNA, the CDR3 is TGTGCCAGCAGTACGGACAGGGATTCACCCCTCCACTTT. It is translated as CASSTDRDSPLHF.

The V gene is TRBV5-1, the J gene TRBJ2-1, with 8 nucleotides matching TRBD2. In germline, CDR1 is SGHRS, CDR2 YFSETQ. CDR3 size: 13 residues. The junction had 3 bases not matched to a gene; V was cut back by 6 bases and J by 4 bases. Here the CDR3 reads CASKTSAYNEQFF. Written as DNA, the CDR3 is TGCGCCAGCAAGACTAGCGCATACAATGAGCAGTTCTTC. The full variable domain, in which reference TRBV5-1 and TRBJ2-1 provide the parts outside the CDR3, is KAGVTQTPRYLIKTRGQQVTLSCSPISGHRSVSWYQQTPGQGLQFLFEYFSETQRNKGNFPGRFSGRQFSNSRSEMNVSTLELGDSALYLCASKTSAYNEQFFGPGTRLTVL.

This clone was picked up a small number of times. The CDR3 region is CASRAGGTGELFF. The CDR3 DNA is TGTGCCAGCAGGGCGGGGGGCACCGGGGAGCTGTTTTTT. The chain links TRBV6-1 to TRBJ2-2; 8 positions agree with TRBD2. The CDR3 runs to 13 residues. The V segment lost 6 bases and the J segment 4 bases; nucleotides outside the gene matches: 1. From germline, CDR1 is MNHNS and CDR2 SASEGT.

The chain carries TRBV10-3 and TRBJ2-5; D not certain. CDR3 length: 12 amino acids. V was shortened by 10 bases and J by 5 bases, with 14 bases between the two germline ends. CDR1 is ENHRY, CDR2 SYGVKD, per germline. The CDR3 nucleotides are TGTGCCACCTCTGGTCCTGCGGAGACCCAGTACTTC. Its protein is CATSGPAETQYF.

This clone is judged medium-sized. The rearrangement joins TRBV25-1 to TRBJ1-2; 7 bases fit TRBD1. J lost 4 bases, V lost 4 bases, and 9 bases had no gene match. The germline gives CDR1 MGHDK, CDR2 SYGVNS. The CDR3 is 15 residues long. In DNA form, the CDR3 reads TGTGCCAGCAGTGGGGACAGTAGGGGGTTCTATGGCTACACCTTC. Translation gives CASSGDSRGFYGYTF.

CDR3 bases: TGTGCCAGCAGTGAAAAGGCGACAGGGGGCCGGTACGAGCAGTACTTC. Residues: CASSEKATGGRYEQYF. V usage is TRBV6-1 and J usage is TRBJ2-7; 10 nucleotides align to TRBD1. Per germline, CDR1 MNHNS and CDR2 SASEGT. Losses at the gene ends were 2 bases for V and 4 bases for J; bases not matched to a gene: 8. The CDR3 has 16 residues.

The rearrangement uses TRBV6-5 and TRBJ1-6; possible D gene TRBD1, 6 bases. This CDR3 has 15 residues. V lost 0 bases and J 6 bases, leaving 9 bases between the germline ends. Germline V gene lookup returns CDR1 MNHEY and CDR2 SVGAGI. The CDR3 DNA follows: TGTGCCAGCAGTTACTCGACACAGGGTAATTCACCCCTCCACTTT. Protein sequence: CASSYSTQGNSPLHF.

The CDR3, as DNA: TGTGCCAGTAGTAAGACAGGGGGGGCAACTAATGAAAAACTGTTTTTT. Translated: CASSKTGGATNEKLFF. The chain combines TRBV19 with TRBJ1-4; 9 nucleotides match TRBD1. The CDR3 is 16 amino acids. Germline CDR1 and CDR2: LNHDA and SQIVND (reference sequence). The ends lost 4 bases at V and 0 bases at J; junction bases unmatched: 3.

The chain has TRBV6-4 and TRBJ2-1; TRBD2 is a possible D gene (5 bases). The CDR3 has 15 amino acids. The V end lost 3 bases, the J end lost 1 base, and 10 bases lay between the germline ends. Germline V CDR1 and CDR2: MRHNA, SNTAGT. The CDR3 region is CASSERSGSYNEQFF. CDR3 in DNA: TGTGCCAGCAGTGAACGGTCGGGGTCCTACAATGAGCAGTTCTTC.

This clone was found a few times. The chain joins TRBV7-6 to TRBJ1-6; a possible D gene is TRBD1 (5 bases). This CDR3 is 14 amino acids long. V was pared by 5 bases and J by 9 bases, with 14 bases between. Germline lookup yields CDR1 SGHVS and CDR2 FNYEAQ. The CDR3 DNA is TGTGCCAGCAGCCGGGGGGGTTCAGGTTCACCCCTCCACTTT. Amino acids: CASSRGGSGSPLHF.

This clone was observed a handful of times. The chain carries TRBV18 and TRBJ1-2, with D unclear. Germline V gene sequence: CDR1 KGHSH, CDR2 LQKENI. The CDR3 consists of 14 residues. The V end lost 3 bases, the J end lost 4 bases, and 12 bases lay between the germline ends. CDR3 nucleotide sequence: TGTGCCAGCTCACCGGGTGGCTTGGGCTATGGCTACACCTTC. It specifies CASSPGGLGYGYTF.

The V and J genes are TRBV11-3 and TRBJ2-1; 8 bases fit TRBD1. From germline, CDR1 is SGHNT and CDR2 YENEEA. The CDR3 sequence is 16 residues long. Trimming took 6 bases from V and 5 from J; bases not matched to a gene: 12. The CDR3 region is CASSSPAGTGHNEQFF. The CDR3, as DNA: TGTGCCAGCAGTTCCCCAGCCGGGACAGGACACAATGAGCAGTTCTTC.

The J gene is TRBJ1-2, the V gene TRBV21-1; the D call in the table, TRBD1, was not verified against the DNA. TRBV21-1 is a pseudogene locus. The CDR3 totals 15 residues. The CDR3 here is CASSNKTEEDYGYTF. Here the CDR3 DNA reads TGTGCCAGCAGCAACAAGACAGAAGAGGACTATGGCTACACCTTC.

This clone was counted between two and nine times. The chain combines TRBV7-2 with TRBJ1-1; D call uncertain. Trimming took off 5 bases at V and 0 bases at J, with 19 bases between the two ends. CDR3 length: 17 residues. The germline V gene encodes CDR1 SGHTA and CDR2 FQGNSA. The CDR3 coding sequence is TGTGCCAGCAGCCTATCTTTGTCGACATACATGAACACTGAAGCTTTCTTT. Translating it yields CASSLSLSTYMNTEAFF. The variable domain in full, completed from reference TRBV7-2 and TRBJ1-1, reads GAGVSQSPSNKVTEKGKDVELRCDPISGHTALYWYRQSLGQGLEFLIYFQGNSAPDKSGLPSDRFSAERTGGSVSTLTIQRTQQEDSAVYLCASSLSLSTYMNTEAFFGQGTRLTVV.

This clone has only one observation. This chain uses TRBV4-1 with TRBJ2-1; 12 bases are shared with TRBD2. Germline CDR1 and CDR2: MGHRA and YSYEKL. The CDR3 spans 18 residues. V was pared by 3 bases and J by 4 bases, with 10 bases of the junction left unmatched. The CDR3 nucleotides read TGCGCCAGCAGCCAGAGGAGGACCGGGACTAGCGGGTACAATGAGCAGTTCTTC. Residues: CASSQRRTGTSGYNEQFF.

The chain has TRBV29-1 and TRBJ2-2; D is unclear. Germline CDR1 and CDR2: SQVTM and ANQGSEA. Trimming left V 6 bases short and J 0 bases short, with 8 bases between. This CDR3 comprises 13 residues. The CDR3 DNA reads TGCAGCGTCGGCGACACGAACACCGGGGAGCTGTTTTTT. This gives the protein CSVGDTNTGELFF.

The rearrangement joins TRBV29-1 to TRBJ2-5; D may be TRBD1 (6 bases). The CDR3 runs 11 residues. Germline V gives CDR1 SQVTM, CDR2 ANQGSEA. Trimming removed 8 bases at V and 2 bases at J, with 9 bases between. CDR3 protein: CSWGHQETQYF. CDR3 nucleotide sequence: TGCAGCTGGGGACATCAAGAGACCCAGTACTTC.

The chain combines TRBV28 with TRBJ2-7; 7 positions match TRBD1. Germline trimming cut 7 bases from V and 6 bases from J; bases unmatched to any gene: 9. This CDR3 comprises 13 residues. CDR1 is MDHEN and CDR2 is SYDVKM in the germline V gene. CDR3 residues: CASKGQTAGEQYF. Written as DNA, the CDR3 is TGTGCCAGCAAGGGACAGACAGCCGGCGAGCAGTACTTC.